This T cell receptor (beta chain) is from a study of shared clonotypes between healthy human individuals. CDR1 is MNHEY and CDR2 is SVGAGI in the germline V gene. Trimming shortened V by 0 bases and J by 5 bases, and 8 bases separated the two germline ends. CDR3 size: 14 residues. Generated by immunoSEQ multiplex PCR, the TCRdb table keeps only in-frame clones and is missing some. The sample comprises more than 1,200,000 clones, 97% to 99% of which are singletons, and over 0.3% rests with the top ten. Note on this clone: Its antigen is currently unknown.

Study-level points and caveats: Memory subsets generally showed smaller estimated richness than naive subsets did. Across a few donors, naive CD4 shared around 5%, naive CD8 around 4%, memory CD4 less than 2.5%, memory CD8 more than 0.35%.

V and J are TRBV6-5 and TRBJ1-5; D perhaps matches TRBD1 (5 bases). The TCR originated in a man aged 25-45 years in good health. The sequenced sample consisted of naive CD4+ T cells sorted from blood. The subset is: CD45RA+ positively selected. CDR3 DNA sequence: TGTGCCAGCAGTTACTCGGGGGGTTATCAGCCCCAGCATTTT. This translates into CASSYSGGYQPQHF.